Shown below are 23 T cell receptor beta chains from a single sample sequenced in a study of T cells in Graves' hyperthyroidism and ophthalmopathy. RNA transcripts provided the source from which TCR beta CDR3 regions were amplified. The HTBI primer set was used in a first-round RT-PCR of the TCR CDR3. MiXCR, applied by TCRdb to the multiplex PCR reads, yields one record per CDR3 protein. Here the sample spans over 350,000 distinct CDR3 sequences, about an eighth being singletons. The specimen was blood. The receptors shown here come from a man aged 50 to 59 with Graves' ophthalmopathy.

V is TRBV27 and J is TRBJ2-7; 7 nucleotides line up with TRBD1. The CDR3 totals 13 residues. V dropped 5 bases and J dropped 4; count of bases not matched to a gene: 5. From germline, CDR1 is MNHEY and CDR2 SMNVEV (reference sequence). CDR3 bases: TGTGCCAGCAGTCAAAACAGGGGTTACGAGCAGTACTTC. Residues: CASSQNRGYEQYF.

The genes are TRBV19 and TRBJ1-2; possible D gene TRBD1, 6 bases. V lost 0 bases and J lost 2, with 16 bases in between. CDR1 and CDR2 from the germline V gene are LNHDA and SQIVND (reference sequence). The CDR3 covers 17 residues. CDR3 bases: TGTGCCAGTAGTATAGATGGCGGACAGACTTTAAACTATGGCTACACCTTC. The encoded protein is CASSIDGGQTLNYGYTF. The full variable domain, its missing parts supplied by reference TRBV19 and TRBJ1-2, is DGGITQSPKYLFRKEGQNVTLSCEQNLNHDAMYWYRQDPGQGLRLIYYSQIVNDFQKGDIAEGYSVSREKKESFPLTVTSAQKNPTAFYLCASSIDGGQTLNYGYTFGSGTRLTVV.

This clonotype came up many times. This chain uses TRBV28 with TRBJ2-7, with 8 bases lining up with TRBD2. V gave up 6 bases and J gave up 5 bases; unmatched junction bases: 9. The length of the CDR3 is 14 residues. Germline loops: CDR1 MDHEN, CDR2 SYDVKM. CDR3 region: CASRISGSMDEQYF. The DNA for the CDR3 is TGTGCCAGCAGGATCAGCGGGAGTATGGACGAGCAGTACTTC.

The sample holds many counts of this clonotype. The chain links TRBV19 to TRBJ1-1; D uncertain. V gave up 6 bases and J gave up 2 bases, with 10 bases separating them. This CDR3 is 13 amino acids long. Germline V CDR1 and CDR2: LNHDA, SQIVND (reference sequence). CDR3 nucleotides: TGTGCCAGTAGCCTTAAGACTAACACTGAAGCTTTCTTT. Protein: CASSLKTNTEAFF. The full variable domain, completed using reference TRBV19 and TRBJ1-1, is DGGITQSPKYLFRKEGQNVTLSCEQNLNHDAMYWYRQDPGQGLRLIYYSQIVNDFQKGDIAEGYSVSREKKESFPLTVTSAQKNPTAFYLCASSLKTNTEAFFGQGTRLTVV.

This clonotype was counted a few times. The chain's CDR3 is CAISNRVGGYNEQFF. The DNA of the CDR3 is TGTGCCATCAGTAACAGGGTGGGTGGGTACAATGAGCAGTTCTTC. This sequence joins TRBV10-3 and TRBJ2-1; D is perhaps TRBD1 (6 bases). The CDR3 has 15 amino acids. Germline lookup yields CDR1 ENHRY and CDR2 SYGVKD. V was trimmed by 5 bases and J by 4 bases, leaving 15 bases between them.

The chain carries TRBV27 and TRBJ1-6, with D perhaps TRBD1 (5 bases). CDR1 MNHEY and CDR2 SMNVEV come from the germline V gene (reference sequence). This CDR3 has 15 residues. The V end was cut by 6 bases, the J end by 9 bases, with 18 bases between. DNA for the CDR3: TGTGCCAGCAGCTTCGGGGCACGCGTAGGTTCACCCCTCCACTTT. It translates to CASSFGARVGSPLHF.

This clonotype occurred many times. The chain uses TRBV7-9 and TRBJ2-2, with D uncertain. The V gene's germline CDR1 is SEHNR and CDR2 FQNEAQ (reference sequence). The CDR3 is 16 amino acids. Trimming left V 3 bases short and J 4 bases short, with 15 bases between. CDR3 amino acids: CASSFKGLESTGELFF. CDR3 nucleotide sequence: TGTGCCAGCAGCTTCAAGGGTCTAGAGTCCACCGGGGAGCTGTTTTTT.

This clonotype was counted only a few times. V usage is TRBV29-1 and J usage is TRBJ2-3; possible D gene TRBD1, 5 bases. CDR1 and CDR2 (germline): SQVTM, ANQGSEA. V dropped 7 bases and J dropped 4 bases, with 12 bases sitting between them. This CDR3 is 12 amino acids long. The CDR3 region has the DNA TGCAGCGCCCCGAAGGGGTCAGATACGCAGTATTTT. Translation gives CSAPKGSDTQYF.

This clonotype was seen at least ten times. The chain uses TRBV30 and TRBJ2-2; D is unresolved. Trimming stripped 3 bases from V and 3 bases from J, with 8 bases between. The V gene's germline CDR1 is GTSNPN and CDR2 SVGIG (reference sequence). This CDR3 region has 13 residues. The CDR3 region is CAWREHYTGELFF. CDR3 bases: TGTGCCTGGAGGGAACACTACACCGGGGAGCTGTTTTTT.

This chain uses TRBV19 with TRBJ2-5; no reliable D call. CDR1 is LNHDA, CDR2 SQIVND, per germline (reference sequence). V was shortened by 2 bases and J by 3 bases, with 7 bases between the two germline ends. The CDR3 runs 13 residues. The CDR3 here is CASSIFAEETQYF. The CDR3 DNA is TGTGCCAGTAGTATATTTGCGGAAGAGACCCAGTACTTC.

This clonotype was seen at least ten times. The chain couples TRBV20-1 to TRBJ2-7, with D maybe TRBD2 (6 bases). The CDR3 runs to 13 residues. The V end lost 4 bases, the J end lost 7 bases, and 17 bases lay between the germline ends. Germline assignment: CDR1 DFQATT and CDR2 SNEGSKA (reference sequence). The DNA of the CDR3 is TGCAGTGCTAACGAGGGACTCCTCTGGGAGCAGTACTTC. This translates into CSANEGLLWEQYF.

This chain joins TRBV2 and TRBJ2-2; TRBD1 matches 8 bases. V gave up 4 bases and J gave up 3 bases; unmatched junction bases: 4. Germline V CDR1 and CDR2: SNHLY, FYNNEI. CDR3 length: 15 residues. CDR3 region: CASSAYRGDTGELFF. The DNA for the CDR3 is TGTGCCAGCAGTGCCTACAGGGGGGACACCGGGGAGCTGTTTTTT.

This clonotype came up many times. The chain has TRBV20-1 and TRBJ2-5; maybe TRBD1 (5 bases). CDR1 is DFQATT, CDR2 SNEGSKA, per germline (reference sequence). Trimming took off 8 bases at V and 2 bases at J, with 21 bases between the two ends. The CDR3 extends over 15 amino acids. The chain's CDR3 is CSTTFWQGGQETQYF. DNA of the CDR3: TGCAGTACTACCTTCTGGCAGGGTGGGCAAGAGACCCAGTACTTC.

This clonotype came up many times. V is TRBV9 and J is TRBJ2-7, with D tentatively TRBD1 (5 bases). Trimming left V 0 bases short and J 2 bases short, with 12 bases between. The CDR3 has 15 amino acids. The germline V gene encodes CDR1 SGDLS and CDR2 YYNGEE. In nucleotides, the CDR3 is TGTGCCAGCAGCGTAGCCCCAGCAGGGACCTACGAGCAGTACTTC. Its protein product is CASSVAPAGTYEQYF.

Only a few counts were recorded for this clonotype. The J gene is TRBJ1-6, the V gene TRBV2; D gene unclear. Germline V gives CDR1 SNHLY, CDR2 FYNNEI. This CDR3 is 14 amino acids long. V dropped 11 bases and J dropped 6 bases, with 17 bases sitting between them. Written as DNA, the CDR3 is TGTGCCGGAACCCCGGGAAAAATTAATTCACCCCTCCACTTT. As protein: CAGTPGKINSPLHF.

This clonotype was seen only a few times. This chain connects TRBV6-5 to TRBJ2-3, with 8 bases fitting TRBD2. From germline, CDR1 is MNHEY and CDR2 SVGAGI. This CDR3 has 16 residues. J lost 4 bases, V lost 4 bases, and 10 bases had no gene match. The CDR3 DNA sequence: TGTGCCAGCAGTTTGGAGGGAGCGGGAGCGCCAGATACGCAGTATTTT. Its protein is CASSLEGAGAPDTQYF.

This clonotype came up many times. CDR3: CASRNDRDRVFSNYGYTF. The CDR3 nucleotides read TGTGCCAGCAGGAACGACCGGGACAGGGTTTTTTCTAACTATGGCTACACCTTC. J is TRBJ1-2 and V is TRBV5-6; 9 bases agree with TRBD1. The V gene end was trimmed by 5 bases and the J gene end by 0 bases; junction bases not matched to a gene: 14. CDR3 length equals 18 residues. The V gene's germline CDR1 is SGHDT and CDR2 YYEEEE.

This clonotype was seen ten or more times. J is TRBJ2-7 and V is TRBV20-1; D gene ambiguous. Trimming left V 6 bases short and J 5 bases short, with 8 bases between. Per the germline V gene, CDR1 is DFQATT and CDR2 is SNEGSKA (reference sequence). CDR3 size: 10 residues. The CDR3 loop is CSASEDEQYF. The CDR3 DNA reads TGCAGTGCCTCTGAGGACGAGCAGTACTTC.

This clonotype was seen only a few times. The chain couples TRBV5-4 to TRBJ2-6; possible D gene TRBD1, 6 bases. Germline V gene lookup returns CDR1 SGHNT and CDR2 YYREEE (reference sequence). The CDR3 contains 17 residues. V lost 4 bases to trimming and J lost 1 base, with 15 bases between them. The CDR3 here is CASSIGGSLSGANVLTF. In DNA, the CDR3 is TGTGCCAGCAGCATAGGGGGTAGCCTATCTGGGGCCAACGTCCTGACTTTC.

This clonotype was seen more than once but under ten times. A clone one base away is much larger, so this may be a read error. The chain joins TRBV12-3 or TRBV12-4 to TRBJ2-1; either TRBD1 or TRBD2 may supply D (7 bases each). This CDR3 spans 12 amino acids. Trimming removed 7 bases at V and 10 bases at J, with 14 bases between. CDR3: CASKTGRGEQFF. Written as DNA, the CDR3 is TGTGCCAGCAAGACAGGGAGGGGCGAGCAGTTCTTC.

The DNA for the CDR3 is TGCAGTGCTAGGCCCCGGGACACAAGCGCCCACTCTGGAAACACCATATATTTT. Translation gives CSARPRDTSAHSGNTIYF. The chain employs TRBV20-1 and TRBJ1-3; tentatively, D is TRBD1 (6 bases). The germline V and J ends were trimmed by 3 bases and 0 bases, with 21 bases remaining between them. Germline V gene data show CDR1 as DFQATT and CDR2 as SNEGSKA (reference sequence). The CDR3 consists of 18 residues.

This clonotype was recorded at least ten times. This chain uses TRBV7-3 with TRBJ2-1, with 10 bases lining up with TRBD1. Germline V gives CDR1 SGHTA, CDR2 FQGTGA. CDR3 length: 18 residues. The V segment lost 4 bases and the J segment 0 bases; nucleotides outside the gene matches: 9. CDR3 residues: CASSSLPRTGGSYNEQFF. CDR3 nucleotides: TGTGCCAGCAGCTCCTTGCCCAGGACAGGGGGCTCCTACAATGAGCAGTTCTTC.

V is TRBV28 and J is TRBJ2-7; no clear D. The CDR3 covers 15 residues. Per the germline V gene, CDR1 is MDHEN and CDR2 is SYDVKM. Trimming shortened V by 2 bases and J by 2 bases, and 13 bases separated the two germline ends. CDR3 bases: TGTGCCAGCAGTTTAGGGTTTCAGGATACCTACGAGCAGTACTTC. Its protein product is CASSLGFQDTYEQYF.